This T cell receptor (beta chain) was recorded in a study of blood T cell repertoires in COVID-19. Study summary: Samples taken during acute and convalescent COVID-19 were collected in the United States, Italy and Spain. In each case, the material was cDNA or gDNA derived from T cells, B-cell-depleted T cells, or PBMCs.

Original processing methods: Reference gene primer amplification yielded estimated nucleated cell counts. Measured with immunoSEQ multiplex PCR; TCRdb has only the in-frame clones, and not every one. V, J and clone size reflect that table, while D and trimming were determined from the DNA. The sample yields 70,000 to 75,000 clones, 81% seen once. Germline V lookup: CDR1 KGHDR, CDR2 SFDVKD. Trimming took 5 bases from V and 3 from J; bases not matched to a gene: 7. This CDR3 has 15 residues. The J gene is TRBJ2-7, the V gene TRBV24-1; 9 bases fit TRBD1. The specimen was peripheral blood. The clonotype was recovered from a woman aged 70-85 years with acute or convalescent COVID-19. CDR3 coding DNA: TGTGCCACCAGTGGCCGCGGGACAGGGTTCTACGAGCAGTACTTC. It yields the protein CATSGRGTGFYEQYF.